These 5 T cell receptor beta chains share one sample of origin, sequenced in a study of cytomegalovirus exposure and HLA in healthy donors. Primers included in the PCR were 60 Vbeta and 13 Jbeta primers. Produced via immunoSEQ multiplex PCR; TCRdb's table is partial and in-frame only. Of roughly 120,000 clones listed, around 8.5% are singletons. The sequencing input was PBMCs. The origin of the receptors is a middle-aged man in good health and CMV-seronegative.

This clone showed up just a few times. The gene calls are TRBV6-1 and TRBJ2-3; a weak D match, TRBD1 (6 bases). V lost 3 bases to trimming and J lost 8 bases, with 27 bases between them. Germline lookup yields CDR1 MNHNS and CDR2 SASEGT. This CDR3 spans 18 amino acids. The CDR3, as DNA: TGTGCCAGCAGTGATCCTAGCCGGGACACTAGATTCCTTCTTACGCAGTATTTT. Protein product: CASSDPSRDTRFLLTQYF.

The genes are TRBV21-1 and TRBJ1-2; the D call TRBD1 from the table was never checked on the DNA. TRBV21-1 is classified as a pseudogene. The CDR3 totals 16 residues. In DNA form, the CDR3 reads TGTGCCAGCAGAGGACAGGGGGCACCTCTAGGCTATGGCTACACCTTC. Translating it yields CASRGQGAPLGYGYTF.

This chain joins TRBV5-1 and TRBJ2-3; the D is unclear. Germline CDR1 reads SGHRS; CDR2 reads YFSETQ. CDR3 length: 15 amino acids. Between the trimmed V and J ends, which lost 0 bases and 3 bases, there was a span of 11 bases. CDR3 sequence (DNA): TGCGCCAGCAGCTTGGTAGACAAAAGGACAGATACGCAGTATTTT. Its protein is CASSLVDKRTDTQYF.

This sequence joins TRBV2 and TRBJ1-6; maybe TRBD1 (6 bases). The CDR3 consists of 15 residues. The V end lost 5 bases, the J end lost 9 bases, and 17 bases lay between the germline ends. The germline gives CDR1 SNHLY, CDR2 FYNNEI. The CDR3 bases are TGTGCCAGCAGTAACGGGGGGGCCCGTGGTTCACCCCTCCACTTT. Translated, it gives CASSNGGARGSPLHF.

This clone was picked up a small number of times. The J gene is TRBJ2-3, the V gene TRBV30; TRBD2 might be the D (6 bases). Germline-derived CDR1 and CDR2 are GTSNPN and SVGIG (reference sequence). V dropped 3 bases and J dropped 2 bases, with 9 bases sitting between them. The CDR3 is 13 residues long. The CDR3 protein is CAWRLAATDTQYF. CDR3 coding DNA: TGTGCCTGGAGATTAGCGGCCACAGATACGCAGTATTTT.